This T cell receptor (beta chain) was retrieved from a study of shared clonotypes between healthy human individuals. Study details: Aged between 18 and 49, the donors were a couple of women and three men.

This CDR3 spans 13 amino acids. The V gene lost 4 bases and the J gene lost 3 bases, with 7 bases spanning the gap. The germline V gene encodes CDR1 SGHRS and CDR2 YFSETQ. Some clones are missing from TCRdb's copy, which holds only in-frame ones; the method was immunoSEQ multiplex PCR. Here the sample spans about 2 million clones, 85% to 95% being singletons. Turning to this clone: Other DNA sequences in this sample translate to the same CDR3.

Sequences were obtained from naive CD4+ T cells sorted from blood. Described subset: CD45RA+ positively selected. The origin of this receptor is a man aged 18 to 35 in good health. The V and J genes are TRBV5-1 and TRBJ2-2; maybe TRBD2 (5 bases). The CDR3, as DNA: TGCGCCAGCAGCCCCGGGGACACCGGGGAGCTGTTTTTT. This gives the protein CASSPGDTGELFF.